The 14 T cell receptor beta chains in this list originate from one sample, sequenced in a study of blood T cell repertoires in COVID-19. Produced via immunoSEQ multiplex PCR; TCRdb's table is partial and in-frame only. The data show some 50,000 clones, approximately 90% seen once. Sequenced input: peripheral blood. The source is a man between 60 and 75 years old with acute or convalescent COVID-19.

This chain uses TRBV5-1 with TRBJ2-2; 13 nucleotides align to TRBD2. Trimming cost V 4 bases and J 4 bases; bases outside gene matches: 7. This CDR3 region has 17 residues. Germline V gene data show CDR1 as SGHRS and CDR2 as YFSETQ. CDR3 sequence reads: CASSLQLAGGPTGELFF. CDR3 bases: TGCGCCAGCAGCCTCCAACTAGCGGGGGGGCCCACCGGGGAGCTGTTTTTT.

This sequence joins TRBV2 and TRBJ1-5; D gene unclear. Germline V gives CDR1 SNHLY, CDR2 FYNNEI. V gave up 2 bases and J gave up 9 bases, with 23 bases separating them. CDR3 length: 17 residues. The CDR3 region is CASSEYLVRAPGSPQHF. CDR3 DNA: TGTGCCAGCAGTGAATATTTAGTGAGGGCCCCCGGCTCGCCCCAGCATTTT.

The chain is built from TRBV21-1 and TRBJ1-1. TRBV21-1 is flagged as a pseudogene. The CDR3 totals 15 residues. CDR3 in DNA: TGTGCCAGCAGCAAAAGGTTACAGGGAGGGGCTGAAGCTTTCTTT. This codes for CASSKRLQGGAEAFF.

The CDR3 DNA sequence: TGTGCCAGCAGCGTAGAAGGGGGAAACGGAAACACCATATATTTT. Translation gives CASSVEGGNGNTIYF. V is TRBV9 and J is TRBJ1-3, with D possibly TRBD1 on 6 matching bases. Germline lookup yields CDR1 SGDLS and CDR2 YYNGEE. The CDR3 extends over 15 amino acids. V was shortened by 0 bases and J by 4 bases, with 11 bases between the two germline ends.

V gene TRBV6-5 combines with J gene TRBJ1-2; D may be TRBD1 (5 bases). Looked up from germline, CDR1 is MNHEY and CDR2 is SVGAGI. Trimming cost V 6 bases and J 3 bases, with 14 bases left between them. The CDR3 runs to 14 residues. In nucleotides, the CDR3 is TGTGCCAGCAGAAACGGGGGTCCCTACTATGGCTACACCTTC. Residues: CASRNGGPYYGYTF.

The rearrangement joins TRBV3-1 (or the pseudogene TRBV3-2) to TRBJ1-2, with a tentative D call TRBD1 (5 bases). CDR3 length equals 14 residues. Germline V CDR1 and CDR2: LGHDT, YNNKEL (reference sequence). Trimming took 6 bases from V and 4 from J, leaving 15 bases between them. The CDR3: CASRHSTGAYGYTF. The CDR3 nucleotides read TGTGCCAGCAGGCACAGTACTGGGGCCTATGGCTACACCTTC.

The genes are TRBV11-3 and TRBJ1-1; D is unclear. Germline CDR1 SGHNT, CDR2 YENEEA. V dropped 4 bases and J dropped 3 bases, with 9 bases sitting between them. The CDR3 spans 13 residues. CDR3 nucleotide sequence: TGTGCCAGCAGCTATAAGGGAGACACTGAAGCTTTCTTT. Amino acid sequence: CASSYKGDTEAFF. Together with reference TRBV11-3 and TRBJ1-1, the CDR3 gives the full variable domain: EAGVVQSPRYKIIEKKQPVAFWCNPISGHNTLYWYLQNLGQGPELLIRYENEEAVDDSQLPKDRFSAERLKGVDSTLKIQPAELGDSAVYLCASSYKGDTEAFFGQGTRLTVV.

The rearrangement links TRBV6-5 to TRBJ1-6; D is unclear. Germline V CDR1 and CDR2: MNHEY, SVGAGI. This CDR3 has 15 residues. V lost 5 bases to trimming and J lost 9 bases, with 17 bases between them. The CDR3, as DNA: TGTGCCAGCAGTCCAGACGGGGTAATCGGTTCACCCCTCCACTTT. Translation gives CASSPDGVIGSPLHF.

The chain combines TRBV2 with TRBJ1-5, with 7 positions matching TRBD1. Germline V CDR1 and CDR2: SNHLY, FYNNEI. This CDR3 comprises 14 residues. V lost 7 bases, J lost 3 bases, and 6 bases stayed unmatched. The CDR3 sequence: CASNRGSPNQPQHF. CDR3 DNA sequence: TGTGCCAGCAACAGGGGATCCCCCAATCAGCCCCAGCATTTT.

This rearrangement joins TRBV19 to TRBJ1-1, with D perhaps matching TRBD1 (5 bases). This CDR3 comprises 13 residues. The germline CDR1 and CDR2 sequences are LNHDA and SQIVND (reference sequence). V lost 5 bases to trimming and J lost 6 bases, with 13 bases between them. CDR3 DNA sequence: TGTGCCAGTAGTCCTGTGTGGGGCGCTGAAGCTTTCTTT. It encodes CASSPVWGAEAFF.

The chain links TRBV2 to TRBJ2-3, with a tentative D call TRBD2 (7 bases). The CDR3 is made up of 16 amino acids. V was clipped by 0 bases and J by 9 bases, with 19 bases between them. CDR1 and CDR2 from the germline V gene are SNHLY and FYNNEI. CDR3 DNA sequence: TGTGCCAGCAGTGAAGCCCCTCCCCCTAGGGGGGGGACGCAGTATTTT. It yields the protein CASSEAPPPRGGTQYF.

The V and J genes are TRBV5-1 and TRBJ2-7; D uncertain. This CDR3 has 14 residues. CDR1 is SGHRS and CDR2 is YFSETQ in the germline V gene. V lost 0 bases and J lost 0, with 7 bases in between. The CDR3 coding sequence is TGCGCCAGCAGCTTGGAGTTGAGCTCCTACGAGCAGTACTTC. Translated, it gives CASSLELSSYEQYF.

The chain couples TRBV12-5 to TRBJ1-3, with 10 positions matching TRBD1. The CDR3 is 18 residues long. V shed 2 bases, J shed 2 bases, and the junction held 9 bases outside the gene matches. CDR1 is LGHNT and CDR2 is FRNRAP in the germline V gene. CDR3 region: CASGLPYPGQGTGNTIYF. The DNA of the CDR3 is TGTGCTAGTGGTTTGCCCTATCCGGGACAGGGGACTGGAAACACCATATATTTT.

V usage is TRBV9 and J usage is TRBJ1-1; 7 positions agree with TRBD1. CDR3 size: 15 residues. V dropped 4 bases and J dropped 10; count of bases not matched to a gene: 16. Germline V CDR1 and CDR2: SGDLS, YYNGEE. The CDR3 DNA follows: TGTGCCAGCAGCCCCATCTTACAGGGGACACTGGCAGCTTTCTTT. Its translation: CASSPILQGTLAAFF.